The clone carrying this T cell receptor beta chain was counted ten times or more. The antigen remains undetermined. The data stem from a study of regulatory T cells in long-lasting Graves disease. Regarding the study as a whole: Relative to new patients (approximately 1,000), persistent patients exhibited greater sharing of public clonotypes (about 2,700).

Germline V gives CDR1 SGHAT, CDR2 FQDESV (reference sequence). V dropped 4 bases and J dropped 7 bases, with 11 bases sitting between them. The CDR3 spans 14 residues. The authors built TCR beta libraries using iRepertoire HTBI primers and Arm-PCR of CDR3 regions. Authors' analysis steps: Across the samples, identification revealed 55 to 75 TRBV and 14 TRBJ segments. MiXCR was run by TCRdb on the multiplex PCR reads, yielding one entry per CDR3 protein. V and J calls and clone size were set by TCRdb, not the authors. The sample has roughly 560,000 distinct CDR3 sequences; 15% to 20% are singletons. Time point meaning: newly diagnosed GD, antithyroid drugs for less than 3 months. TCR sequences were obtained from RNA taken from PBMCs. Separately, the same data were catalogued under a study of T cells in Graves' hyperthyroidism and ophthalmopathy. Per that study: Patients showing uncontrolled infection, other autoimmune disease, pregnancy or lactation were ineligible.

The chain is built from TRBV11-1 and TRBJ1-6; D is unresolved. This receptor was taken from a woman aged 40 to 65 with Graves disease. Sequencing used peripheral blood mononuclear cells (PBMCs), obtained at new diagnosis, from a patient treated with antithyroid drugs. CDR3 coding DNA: TGTGCCAGCAGCTGGGCCAAAAAGAATTCACCCCTCCACTTT. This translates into CASSWAKKNSPLHF.